This T cell receptor beta chain was observed in a study of T-cell memory formation after mild COVID-19. V lost 6 bases to trimming and J lost 7 bases, with 20 bases between them. The CDR3 runs 15 residues. CDR1 is MNHEY, CDR2 SVGAGI, per germline. TCRdb used MiXCR to reprocess the 5' RACE reads, holding one entry per CDR3 protein. This table holds 280,000 or so distinct CDR3 sequences, around 8% found once. This clonotype was observed at least ten times. The receptor was derived from a man between 18 and 35 years old who had mild COVID-19 (a few samples of this study predate the infection). Cell type and time point are not known. Sequenced material: PBMCs or a T cell subset sorted from them (not recorded which). V usage is TRBV6-5 and J usage is TRBJ2-3; tentatively, D is TRBD1 (6 bases). CDR3 sequence: CASSRHRDQDNTQYF. The CDR3 DNA reads TGTGCCAGCAGCCGACACAGGGACCAGGACAATACGCAGTATTTT.